The TCR beta chain described here comes from a study of shared clonotypes between healthy human individuals. CDR3 length equals 14 residues. Germline CDR1 SGHTA, CDR2 FQGNSA. V lost 1 base and J 0 bases, leaving 4 bases between the germline ends. Whole-study results and caveats: Generally, naive subsets (rather than memory subsets) showed larger estimated richness. The small donor group covered limited genetic and exposure diversity.

In this sample, this clone turned up a few times. Its antigen remains unknown. Other nucleotide sequences in the sample specify the same CDR3. The data were produced by immunoSEQ multiplex PCR, yet TCRdb's version contains in-frame clones alone and is incomplete. The sample has a few million clones, approximately 94% seen once. This receptor was taken from a man between 18 and 29 years old in good health. The chain is built from TRBV7-2 and TRBJ1-5; D is unresolved. Sequenced sample: naive CD4+ T cells sorted from blood. Sample subset: CD45RA+ positively selected. CDR3 nucleotide sequence: TGTGCCAGCAGCTTAGTAGGTAGCAATCAGCCCCAGCATTTT. It encodes CASSLVGSNQPQHF.